One T cell receptor (beta chain) is described in this entry. No antigen is known for it. TCRdb's copy holds only in-frame clones and misses some; the assay was immunoSEQ multiplex PCR. The table shows under 45,000 clones, with roughly 70% occurring only once. These data are taken from a study of vaccination effects on CD4 cells after COVID-19. CDR1 SNHLY and CDR2 FYNNEI come from the germline V gene. This CDR3 has 17 residues. V was clipped by 4 bases and J by 7 bases; unmatched bases: 10. In the ViraFEST assay, antigen-specific CD4+ clonotypes were identified by expansion after peptide-pool stimulation. Following an approximately 9-day culture, CD4+ T cells were purified. Absence of prior SARS-CoV-2 infection characterized the vaccine recipients, who showed negative nucleocapsid antibodies. Study results and caveats: Late in the post-vaccination period, infection-induced and vaccine-induced clones underwent marked clonal contraction.

Material: CD4+ T cells from PBMCs cultured with HCoV-OC43 spike peptides, obtained before COVID-19 vaccination. The sample's subset: HCoV-OC43 spike overlapping peptide pool stimulation. This sequence was found in a human donor who received a COVID-19 vaccine. The chain has TRBV2 and TRBJ2-1, with TRBD2 identical over 13 bases. CDR3 residues: CASSGVGTSGVINEQFF. As DNA, the CDR3 is TGTGCCAGCAGTGGGGTGGGGACTAGCGGGGTGATTAATGAGCAGTTCTTC. The full variable domain, completed using reference TRBV2 and TRBJ2-1, is EPEVTQTPSHQVTQMGQEVILRCVPISNHLYFYWYRQILGQKVEFLVSFYNNEISEKSEIFDDQFSVERPDGSNFTLKIRSTKLEDSAMYFCASSGVGTSGVINEQFFGPGTRLTVL.